This T cell receptor (beta chain) was captured in a study of blood T cell repertoires in COVID-19. This CDR3 comprises 14 residues. Per the germline V gene, CDR1 is SGHNT and CDR2 is YENEEA. V lost 8 bases, J lost 7 bases, and 11 bases stayed unmatched. This clone was observed once. The authors' processing: Estimates of nucleated cell counts were drawn from the amplification of reference gene primers. Data came from immunoSEQ multiplex PCR; TCRdb stores just in-frame clones and leaves some out. Clonal size and the V and J genes are those of that table, whereas D and trimming came from the DNA. Counted here are 30,000 to 35,000 clones, roughly four fifths occurring once; the ten biggest clones make up about 42%.

The sample was peripheral blood. The J gene is TRBJ2-1, the V gene TRBV11-3, with 7 bases fitting TRBD2. The clonotype comes from a man older than 75 with active or convalescent COVID-19. For the CDR3, the DNA is TGTGCCAGCCTTGGAGGGAGGGCCGGTAATGAGCAGTTCTTC. Translating it yields CASLGGRAGNEQFF.